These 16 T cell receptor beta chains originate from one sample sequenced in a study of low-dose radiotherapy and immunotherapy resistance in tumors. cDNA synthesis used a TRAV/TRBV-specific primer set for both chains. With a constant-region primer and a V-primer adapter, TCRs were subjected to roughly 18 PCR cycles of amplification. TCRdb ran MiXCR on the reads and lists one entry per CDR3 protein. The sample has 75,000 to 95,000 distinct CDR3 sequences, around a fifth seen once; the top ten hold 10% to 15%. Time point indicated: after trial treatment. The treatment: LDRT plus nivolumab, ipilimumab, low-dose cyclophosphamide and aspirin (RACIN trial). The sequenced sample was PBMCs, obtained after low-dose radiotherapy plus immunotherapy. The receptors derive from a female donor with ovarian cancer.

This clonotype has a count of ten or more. In DNA form, the CDR3 reads TGCAGCGTTGATGCACAGGGAATCCCGAATGAGCAGTTCTTC. This sequence encodes CSVDAQGIPNEQFF. The rearrangement joins TRBV29-1 to TRBJ2-1; maybe TRBD1 (6 bases). CDR1 and CDR2 (germline): SQVTM, ANQGSEA. Trimming left V 3 bases short and J 7 bases short, with 16 bases between. This CDR3 contains 14 residues.

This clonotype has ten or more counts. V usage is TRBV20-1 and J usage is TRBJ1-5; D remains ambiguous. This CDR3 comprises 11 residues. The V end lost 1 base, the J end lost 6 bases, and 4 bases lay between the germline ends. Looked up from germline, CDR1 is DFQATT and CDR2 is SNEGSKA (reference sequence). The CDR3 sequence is CSARVGQPQHF. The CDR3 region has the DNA TGCAGTGCTAGAGTAGGTCAGCCCCAGCATTTT.

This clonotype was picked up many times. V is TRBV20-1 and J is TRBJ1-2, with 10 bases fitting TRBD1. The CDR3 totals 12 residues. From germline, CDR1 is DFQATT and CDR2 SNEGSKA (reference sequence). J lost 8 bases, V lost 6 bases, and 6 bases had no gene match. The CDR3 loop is CSAGDRGQGYTF. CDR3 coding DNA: TGCAGTGCCGGCGACAGGGGGCAAGGCTACACCTTC.

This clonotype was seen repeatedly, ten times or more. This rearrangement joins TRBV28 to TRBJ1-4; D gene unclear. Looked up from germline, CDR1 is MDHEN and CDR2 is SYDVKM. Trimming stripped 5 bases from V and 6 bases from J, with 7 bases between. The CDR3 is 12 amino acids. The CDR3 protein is CASSAPDEKLFF. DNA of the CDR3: TGTGCCAGCAGTGCCCCGGATGAAAAACTGTTTTTT.

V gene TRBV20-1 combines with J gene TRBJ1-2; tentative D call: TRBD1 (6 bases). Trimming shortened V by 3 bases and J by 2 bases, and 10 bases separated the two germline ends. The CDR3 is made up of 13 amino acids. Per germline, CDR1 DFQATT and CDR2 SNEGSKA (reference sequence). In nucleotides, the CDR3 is TGCAGTGCTAGGGCAGGGACAAACTATGGCTACACCTTC. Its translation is CSARAGTNYGYTF.

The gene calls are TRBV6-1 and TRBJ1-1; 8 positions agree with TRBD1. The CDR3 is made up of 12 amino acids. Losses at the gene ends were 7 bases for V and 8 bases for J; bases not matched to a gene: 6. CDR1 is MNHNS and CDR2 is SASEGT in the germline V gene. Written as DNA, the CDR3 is TGTGCCAGCATCCTAGGACAGGGCGAAGCTTTCTTT. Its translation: CASILGQGEAFF.

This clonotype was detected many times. The CDR3 nucleotides are TGCGCCAGCAGCCAAGATCTGGACAGGGGGGAAAAACTGTTTTTT. This gives the protein CASSQDLDRGEKLFF. The chain joins TRBV4-3 to TRBJ1-4, with 10 bases fitting TRBD1. Germline CDR1 and CDR2: LGHNA and YSLEER. This CDR3 is 15 amino acids long. With V trimmed by 0 bases and J by 8 bases, 3 bases remained unmatched.

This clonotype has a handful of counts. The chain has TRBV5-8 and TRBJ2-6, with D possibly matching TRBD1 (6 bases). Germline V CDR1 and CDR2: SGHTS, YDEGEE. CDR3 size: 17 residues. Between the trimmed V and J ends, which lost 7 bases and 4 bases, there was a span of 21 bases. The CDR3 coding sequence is TGTGCCAGCGTATATGAACAGGGCGTCACCGGGGCCAACGTCCTGACTTTC. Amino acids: CASVYEQGVTGANVLTF. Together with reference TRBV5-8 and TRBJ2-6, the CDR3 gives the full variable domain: EAGVTQSPTHLIKTRGQQATLRCSPISGHTSVYWYQQALGLGLQFLLWYDEGEERNRGNFPPRFSGRQFPNYSSELNVNALELEDSALYLCASVYEQGVTGANVLTFGAGSRLTVL.

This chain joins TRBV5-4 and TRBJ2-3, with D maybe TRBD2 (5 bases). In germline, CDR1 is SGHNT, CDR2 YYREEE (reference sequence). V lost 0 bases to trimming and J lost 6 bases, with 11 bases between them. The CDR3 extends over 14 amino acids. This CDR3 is CASSLDSGKDTQYF. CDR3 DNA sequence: TGTGCCAGCAGCTTGGATTCCGGGAAGGATACGCAGTATTTT. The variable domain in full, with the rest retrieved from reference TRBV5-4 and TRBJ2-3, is ETGVTQSPTHLIKTRGQQVTLRCSSQSGHNTVSWYQQALGQGPQFIFQYYREEENGRGNFPPRFSGLQFPNYSSELNVNALELDDSALYLCASSLDSGKDTQYFGPGTRLTVL.

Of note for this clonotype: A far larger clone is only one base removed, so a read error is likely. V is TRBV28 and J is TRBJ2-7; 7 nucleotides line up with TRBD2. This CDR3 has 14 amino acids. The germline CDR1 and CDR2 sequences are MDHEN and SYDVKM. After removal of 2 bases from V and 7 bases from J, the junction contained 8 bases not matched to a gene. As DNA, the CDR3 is TGTGCCAGCAGTTTAGCGGGGGTTGGAAGTGAGCAGTACTTC. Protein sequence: CASSLAGVGSEQYF.

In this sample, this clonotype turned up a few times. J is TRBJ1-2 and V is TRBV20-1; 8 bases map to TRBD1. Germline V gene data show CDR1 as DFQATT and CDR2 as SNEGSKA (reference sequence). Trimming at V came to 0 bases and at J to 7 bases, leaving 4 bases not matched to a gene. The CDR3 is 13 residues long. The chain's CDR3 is CSARDRGRGGYTF. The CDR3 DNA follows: TGCAGTGCTAGAGACAGGGGGCGAGGTGGCTACACCTTC.

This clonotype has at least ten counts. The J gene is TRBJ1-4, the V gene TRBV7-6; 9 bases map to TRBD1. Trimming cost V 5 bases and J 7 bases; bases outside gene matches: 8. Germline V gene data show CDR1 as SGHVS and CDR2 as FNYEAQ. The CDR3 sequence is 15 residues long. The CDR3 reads CASSPVGTGSEKLFF. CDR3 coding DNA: TGTGCCAGCAGCCCAGTAGGGACAGGGAGTGAAAAACTGTTTTTT.

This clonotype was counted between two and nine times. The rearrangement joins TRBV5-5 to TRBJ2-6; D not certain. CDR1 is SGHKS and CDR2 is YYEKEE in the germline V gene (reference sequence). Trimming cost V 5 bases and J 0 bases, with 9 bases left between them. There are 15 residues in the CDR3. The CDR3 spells CASRPFDSGANVLTF. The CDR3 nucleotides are TGTGCCAGCAGACCATTTGACTCTGGGGCCAACGTCCTGACTTTC.

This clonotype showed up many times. CDR3: CASSLGPPPRIEQYF. The CDR3 DNA sequence: TGTGCCAGCAGCCTCGGCCCTCCCCCGCGAATAGAGCAGTACTTC. The genes are TRBV7-6 and TRBJ2-7; no clear D gene. CDR3 length: 15 residues. Per germline, CDR1 SGHVS and CDR2 FNYEAQ. Trimming stripped 5 bases from V and 7 bases from J, with 21 bases between.

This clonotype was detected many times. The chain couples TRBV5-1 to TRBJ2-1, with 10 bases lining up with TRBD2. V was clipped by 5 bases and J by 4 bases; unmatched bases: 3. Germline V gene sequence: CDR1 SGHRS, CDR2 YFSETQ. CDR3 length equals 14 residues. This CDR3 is CASSTSGAYNEQFF. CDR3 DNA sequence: TGCGCCAGCAGTACTAGCGGGGCTTACAATGAGCAGTTCTTC.

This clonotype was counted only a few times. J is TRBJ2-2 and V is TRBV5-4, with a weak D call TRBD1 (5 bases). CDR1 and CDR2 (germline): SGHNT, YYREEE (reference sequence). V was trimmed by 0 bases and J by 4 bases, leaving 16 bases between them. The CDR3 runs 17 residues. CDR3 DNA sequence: TGTGCCAGCAGCTTGGGCCCAGGGTTCATTAGCACCGGGGAGCTGTTTTTT. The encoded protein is CASSLGPGFISTGELFF.